This TCR beta chain was identified during a study of human T cells and chemical hapten exposure (dated by TCRdb to about 2021). With respect to the entire study: For sensitization, 2% DPC in acetone was applied to a roughly 2 cm by roughly 2 cm area of upper inner arm skin. The study tracked peripheral blood TCR repertoire changes in vivo during primary and secondary sensitization to the hapten diphenylcyclopropenone (DPC) in alopecia patients. Throughout the study period of around 25 weeks, patients also received therapeutic DPC doses to the scalp every week. Libraries were pooled for sequencing, and variation in per-sample TCR yields was attributed mainly to small differences in library volumes within the pool. Blood samples were taken from patients before sensitization (week 0) and then at 2, 6 and about 24 weeks after DPC sensitization. Twenty-nine alopecia patients provided blood for TCR sequencing at one to four time points (pre-sensitization, 2, 6 and 24 weeks). The mostly female patient cohort included alopecia areata with under or over 50% scalp involvement, alopecia totalis and alopecia universalis. Patch tests used Finn chambers with 0.01% DPC on the upper back, scored after 6 days by International Contact Dermatitis Research Group standards.

Broader findings and caveats from the paper: Repeated subsampling changed both the strength of the expansion versus patch-test correlation and the threshold at which the correlation became significant. Alopecia, a presumed autoimmune disease, was present in all patients, so the immune response of the patients might differ from that of healthy individuals. A positive correlation was found between the number of PT1 expanded TCRs and patch test score, with significance reached at thresholds 8, 16 and 32 but not 4. Expanded TCRs formed significantly more large CDR3 similarity clusters than pre-sensitization or healthy control sets, consistent with antigen-driven responses. The number of TCRs above 1 in 1000 frequency did not change with DPC sensitization; there was no evidence of global repertoire structure alterations.

The CDR3 runs 14 residues from the cysteine to the phenylalanine. Left in the record is the CDR3 DNA by itself, 42 bases read in frame from the first base. From V the trimming removes 5 bases and from J it removes 8 bases, while the gene matches leave 9 bases of the junction unaccounted for. The library came from RACE. TCRdb shows the sequencer as NextSeq 500. Library preparation attached unique molecular identifiers to individual cDNA molecules for quantitative, reproducible TCR counting. For every blood RNA sample, sequencing covered both the TCR alpha and TCR beta chains. Regarding the original processing steps: A median of roughly 99,000 TCRs per sample was observed, with a range of about 23,224 to 750,000. V, J and CDR3 annotation of the TCR reads was carried out using the Decombinator software suite. To make PS versus PT1 abundance plots, every sample was subsampled to the same number of TCRs (28,000). TCRs were defined as expanded if absent before sensitization and observed at least eight times at the 2-week time point. TCRdb's own reprocessing of the public reads used fastp at Q25 and MiXCR and kept productive beta chains. Rows with a matching CDR3 protein are joined into one entry that keeps the most common DNA and genes. TCRdb, rather than the study authors, made the V and J calls. This sample comprises roughly 88,000 distinct CDR3 sequences, around 10% of them detected only once. The ten largest clonotypes hold roughly 3.5% of the sample.

The time point label corresponds to: pre-sensitization, week 0. This specimen's treatment or condition label, per the study, means: therapeutic diphenylcyclopropenone sensitization with weekly scalp DPC. At each patch-test visit, blood was drawn before the patch test was applied. Patients were considered eligible if aged 18 to 70, diagnosed with alopecia and deemed suitable for DPC therapy, and patients were excluded if pregnant. Total RNA was extracted from unfractionated whole blood that had been collected in Tempus Blood RNA tubes. This clonotype was picked up many times. Its specific antigen is unknown. Nothing much larger sits one base from this clone, and base qualities are not available.

This sequence was found in a woman in her thirties or forties with alopecia areata. Some clones in this sample may be carry-over from other donors' samples. Specimen: whole blood, collected in connection with sensitization to the hapten diphenylcyclopropenone (DPC). The sequence links TRBV12-3 or TRBV12-4 to TRBJ1-3, with TRBD1 identical over 7 junction bases. CDR3 reads: CASSLRQGGDTIYF. The DNA is TGTGCCAGCAGTCTCCGACAGGGCGGGGACACCATATATTTT.